This T cell receptor beta chain was found in a study of T cells after yellow fever vaccination. Study results and limitations: Though weaker, the secondary response peaked faster, on day 5 versus 15.

V lost 4 bases and J 6 bases, leaving 16 bases between the germline ends. The CDR3 has 14 residues. Germline assignment: CDR1 MNHEY and CDR2 SVGAGI. It was through 5'RACE template switching that TCR cDNA was made, with a universal primer site and UMIs added. MiXCR, applied by TCRdb to the 5' RACE reads, yields one record per CDR3 protein. Of hundreds of thousands of distinct CDR3 sequences detected, roughly 12% appear once; the ten largest clones hold 11% to 15%. In regard to this clonotype: Its antigen is undetermined.

The starting material was PBMCs, obtained on the day of the yellow fever booster vaccination. This sequence originates from a man aged 25 to 40 who received the YFV17D yellow fever vaccine. The chain has TRBV6-5 and TRBJ2-7; tentatively, D is TRBD2 (6 bases). CDR3 residues: CASSLGGGAGEQYF. CDR3 coding DNA: TGTGCCAGCAGTTTGGGCGGAGGGGCTGGCGAGCAGTACTTC.